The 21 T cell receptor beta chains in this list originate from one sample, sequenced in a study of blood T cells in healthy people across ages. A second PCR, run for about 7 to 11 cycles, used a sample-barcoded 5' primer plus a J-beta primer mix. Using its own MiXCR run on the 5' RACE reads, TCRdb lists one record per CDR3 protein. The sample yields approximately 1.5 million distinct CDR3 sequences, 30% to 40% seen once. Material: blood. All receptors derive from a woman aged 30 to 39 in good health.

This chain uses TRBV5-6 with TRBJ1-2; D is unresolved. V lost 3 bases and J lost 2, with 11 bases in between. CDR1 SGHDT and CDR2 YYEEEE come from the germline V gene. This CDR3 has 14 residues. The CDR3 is CASSSRPGNYGYTF. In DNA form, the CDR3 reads TGTGCCAGCAGCTCGCGCCCAGGAAACTATGGCTACACCTTC.

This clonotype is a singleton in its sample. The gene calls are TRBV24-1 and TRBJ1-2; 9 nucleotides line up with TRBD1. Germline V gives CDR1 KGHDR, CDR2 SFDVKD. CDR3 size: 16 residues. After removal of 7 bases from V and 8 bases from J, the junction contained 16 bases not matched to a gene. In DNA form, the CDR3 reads TGTGCCACCAGCCCCTCTCCGGGACAGGGTTTGTACGGCTACACCTTC. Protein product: CATSPSPGQGLYGYTF.

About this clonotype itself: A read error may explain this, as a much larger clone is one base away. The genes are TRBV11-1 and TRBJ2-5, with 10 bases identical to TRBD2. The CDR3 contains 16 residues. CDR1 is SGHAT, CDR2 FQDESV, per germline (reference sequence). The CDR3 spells CASSPGLAAESETRYF. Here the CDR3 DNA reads TGTGCCAGCAGCCCCGGACTAGCGGCGGAGAGCGAGACCCGGTACTTC.

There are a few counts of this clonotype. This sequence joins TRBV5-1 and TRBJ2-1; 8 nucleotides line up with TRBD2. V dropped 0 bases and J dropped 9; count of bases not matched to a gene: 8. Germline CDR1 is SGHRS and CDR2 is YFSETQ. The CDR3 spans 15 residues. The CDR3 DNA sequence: TGCGCCAGCAGCTTGGACGGGACTAGTTGGCGTGAGCAGTTCTTC. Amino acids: CASSLDGTSWREQFF.

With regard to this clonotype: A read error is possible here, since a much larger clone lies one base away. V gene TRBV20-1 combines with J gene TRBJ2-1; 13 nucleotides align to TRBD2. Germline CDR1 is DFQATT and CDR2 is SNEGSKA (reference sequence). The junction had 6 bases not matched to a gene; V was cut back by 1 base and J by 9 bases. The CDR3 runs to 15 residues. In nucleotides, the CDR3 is TGCAGTGCTAGAGGGACTAGCGGGAGACGGATTGAGCAGTTCTTC. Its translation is CSARGTSGRRIEQFF.

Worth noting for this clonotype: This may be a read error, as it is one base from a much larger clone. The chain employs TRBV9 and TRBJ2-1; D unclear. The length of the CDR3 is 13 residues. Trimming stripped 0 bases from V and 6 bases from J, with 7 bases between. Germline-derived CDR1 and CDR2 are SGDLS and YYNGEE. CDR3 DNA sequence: TGTGCCAGCAGCGTAGCCGGACCCAATGAGCAGTTCTTC. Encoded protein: CASSVAGPNEQFF.

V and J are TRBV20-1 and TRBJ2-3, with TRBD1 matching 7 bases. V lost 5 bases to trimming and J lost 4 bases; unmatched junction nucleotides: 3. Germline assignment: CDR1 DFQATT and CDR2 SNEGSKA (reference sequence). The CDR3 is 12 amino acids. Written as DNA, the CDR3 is TGCAGTGCTGTTACAGGGGCAGATACGCAGTATTTT. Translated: CSAVTGADTQYF.

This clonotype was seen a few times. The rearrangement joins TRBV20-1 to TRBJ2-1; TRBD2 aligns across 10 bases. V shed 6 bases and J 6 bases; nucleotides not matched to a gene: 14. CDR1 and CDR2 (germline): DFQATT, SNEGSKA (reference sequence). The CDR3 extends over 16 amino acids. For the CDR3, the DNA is TGCAGTGCCCCCCAAGCGGGGGGGCCTATCCGCAATGAGCAGTTCTTC. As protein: CSAPQAGGPIRNEQFF.

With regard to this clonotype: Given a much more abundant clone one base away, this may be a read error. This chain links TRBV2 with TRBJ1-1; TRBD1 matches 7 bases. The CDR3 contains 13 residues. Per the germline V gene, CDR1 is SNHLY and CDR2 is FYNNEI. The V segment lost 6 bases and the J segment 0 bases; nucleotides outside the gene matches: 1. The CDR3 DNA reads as TGTGCCAGCAGGGACAGGATGAACACTGAAGCTTTCTTT. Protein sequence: CASRDRMNTEAFF.

The CDR3 DNA reads TGTGCCAGCAGTCCAGGACAGGGGGCGACTCCGGAGGGGTTCTTC. As protein: CASSPGQGATPEGFF. The chain links TRBV27 to TRBJ2-1, with TRBD1 matching 11 bases. The CDR3 sequence is 15 residues long. Trimming took 5 bases from V and 15 from J; bases not matched to a gene: 15. Looked up from germline, CDR1 is MNHEY and CDR2 is SMNVEV (reference sequence).

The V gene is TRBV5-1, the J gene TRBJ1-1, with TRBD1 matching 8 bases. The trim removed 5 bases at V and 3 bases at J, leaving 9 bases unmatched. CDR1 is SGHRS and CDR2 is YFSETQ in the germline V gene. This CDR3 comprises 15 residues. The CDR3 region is CASRELQGVDTEAFF. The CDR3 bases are TGCGCCAGCAGAGAATTACAGGGGGTTGACACTGAAGCTTTCTTT.

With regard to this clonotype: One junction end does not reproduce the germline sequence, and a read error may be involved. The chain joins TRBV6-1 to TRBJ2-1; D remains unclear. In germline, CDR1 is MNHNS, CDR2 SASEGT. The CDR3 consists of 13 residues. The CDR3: CTSSEMGNPEQFF. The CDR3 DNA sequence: TGTACCAGCAGTGAGATGGGGAACCCCGAGCAGTTCTTC.

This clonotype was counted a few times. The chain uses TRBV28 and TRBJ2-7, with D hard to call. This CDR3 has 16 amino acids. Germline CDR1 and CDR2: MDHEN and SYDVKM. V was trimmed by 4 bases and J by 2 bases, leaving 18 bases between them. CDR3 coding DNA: TGTGCCAGCAGTTCCTCGACAATCCCAGGACCCTACGAGCAGTACTTC. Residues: CASSSSTIPGPYEQYF.

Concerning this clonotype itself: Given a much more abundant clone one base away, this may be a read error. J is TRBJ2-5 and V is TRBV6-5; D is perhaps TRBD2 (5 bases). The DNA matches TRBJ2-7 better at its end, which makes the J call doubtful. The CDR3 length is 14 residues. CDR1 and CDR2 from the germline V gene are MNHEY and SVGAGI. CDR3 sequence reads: CACSYDGIWNEQYF. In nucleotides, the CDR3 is TGTGCCTGCAGTTACGACGGGATCTGGAACGAGCAGTACTTC.

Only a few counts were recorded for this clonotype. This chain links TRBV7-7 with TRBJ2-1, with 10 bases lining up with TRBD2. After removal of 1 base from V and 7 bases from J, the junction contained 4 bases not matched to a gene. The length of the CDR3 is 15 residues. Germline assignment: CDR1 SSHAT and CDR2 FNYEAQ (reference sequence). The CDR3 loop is CASSLEREGWNEQFF. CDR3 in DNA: TGTGCCAGCAGCTTAGAGCGGGAGGGGTGGAATGAGCAGTTCTTC.

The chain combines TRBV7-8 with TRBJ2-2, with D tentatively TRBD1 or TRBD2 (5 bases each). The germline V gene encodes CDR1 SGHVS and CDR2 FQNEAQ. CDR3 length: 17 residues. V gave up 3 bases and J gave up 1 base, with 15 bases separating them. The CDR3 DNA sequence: TGTGCCAGCAGCTTCCCTCTAAGGGACCAGAACACCGGGGAGCTGTTTTTT. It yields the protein CASSFPLRDQNTGELFF.

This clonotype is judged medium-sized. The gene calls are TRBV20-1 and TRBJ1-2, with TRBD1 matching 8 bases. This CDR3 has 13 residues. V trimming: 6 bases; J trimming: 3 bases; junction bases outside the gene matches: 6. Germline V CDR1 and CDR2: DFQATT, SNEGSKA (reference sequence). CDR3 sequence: CSAGTGLYYGYTF. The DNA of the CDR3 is TGCAGTGCCGGGACAGGACTTTACTATGGCTACACCTTC.

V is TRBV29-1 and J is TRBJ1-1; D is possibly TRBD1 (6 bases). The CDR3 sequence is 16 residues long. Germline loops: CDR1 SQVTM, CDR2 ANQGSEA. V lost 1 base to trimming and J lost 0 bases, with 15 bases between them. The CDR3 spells CSVEGSRGRVNTEAFF. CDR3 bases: TGCAGCGTTGAAGGGAGCAGGGGCAGGGTGAACACTGAAGCTTTCTTT.

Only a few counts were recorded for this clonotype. DNA of the CDR3: TGTGCCAGCTCCAAGGTGCAGGTCCTCCACAATGAGCAGTTCTTC. It codes for CASSKVQVLHNEQFF. V is TRBV7-9 and J is TRBJ2-1; D is ambiguous. CDR1 is SEHNR, CDR2 FQNEAQ, per germline (reference sequence). The V gene lost 8 bases and the J gene lost 5 bases, with 19 bases spanning the gap. The CDR3 sequence is 15 residues long.

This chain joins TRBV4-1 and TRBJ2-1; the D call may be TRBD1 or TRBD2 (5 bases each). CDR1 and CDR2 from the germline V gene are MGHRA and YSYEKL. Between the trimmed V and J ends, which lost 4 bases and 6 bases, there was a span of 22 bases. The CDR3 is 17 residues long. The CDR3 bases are TGCGCCAGCAGCCCCCTCGGGGCGGGTATCGGGGTCAATGAGCAGTTCTTC. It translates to CASSPLGAGIGVNEQFF.

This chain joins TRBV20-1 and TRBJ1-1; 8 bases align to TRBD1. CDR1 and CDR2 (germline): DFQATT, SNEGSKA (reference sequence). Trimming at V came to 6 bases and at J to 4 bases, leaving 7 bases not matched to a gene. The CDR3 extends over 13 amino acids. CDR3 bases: TGCAGTGCCGACAGGGGAGGACCCACTGAAGCTTTCTTT. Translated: CSADRGGPTEAFF.